These T cell receptor beta chains were read from a single sample in a study of blood T cell repertoires in COVID-19. The assay was immunoSEQ multiplex PCR, and TCRdb's table has in-frame clones only and misses some. Altogether 260,000 or so clones are present, around 86% being singletons, with the ten largest covering roughly a sixth. Sequencing was performed on PBMCs or T cells enriched from blood (not recorded which). These receptors came from a young man who had recovered from COVID-19. Each CDR3 is given with its conserved first and last residue. Fields, in order: CDR3 protein, J gene, V gene.

CASSPGRNTEAFF,TRBJ1-1,TRBV18
CASSLVVRGEQYF,TRBJ2-7,TRBV7-2
CASSMPGLASLSTGELFF,TRBJ2-2,TRBV28
CAGTVTRDNYGYTF,TRBJ1-2,TRBV6-5
CASRPFTGVGNTEAFF,TRBJ1-1,TRBV7-9
CASSQDPAGGRAGELFF,TRBJ2-2,TRBV3-1/TRBV3-2
CASSSSQGDQPQHF,TRBJ1-5,TRBV28
CASSLGGQSYEQYF,TRBJ2-7,TRBV7-8
CASSHGAGGYNEQFF,TRBJ2-1,TRBV4-2
CASSPSRQNYGYTF,TRBJ1-2,TRBV11-2
CASTDSGLVYEQYF,TRBJ2-7,TRBV6-5
CASSHGLAGDEQYF,TRBJ2-7,TRBV6-5
CASSYGPTGTYGYTF,TRBJ1-2,TRBV6-5
CASSLEGTGGAAFF,TRBJ1-1,TRBV11-3
CASSFSPLGSYNEQFF,TRBJ2-1,TRBV28
CAWNREGPTGELFF,TRBJ2-2,TRBV30
CATSDSLANTGEQFF,TRBJ2-1,TRBV24-1
CASSQTWVAETQYF,TRBJ2-5,TRBV11-2
CAISEPGQGAYEQYF,TRBJ2-7,TRBV10-3
CASSTDRTGVDEQYF,TRBJ2-7,TRBV5-8
CATGQGATDTQYF,TRBJ2-3,TRBV10-3
CASSANPNSPLHF,TRBJ1-6,TRBV6-6
CASSLDLANYGYTF,TRBJ1-2,TRBV5-1
CASSKAPPRQGSMNTEAFF,TRBJ1-1,TRBV21-1
CAVDSPNYGYTF,TRBJ1-2,TRBV30
CASSQIAGGLSDTQYF,TRBJ2-3,TRBV4-2
CALHPELGMANEKLFF,TRBJ1-4,TRBV30
CASSLHTGYQPQHF,TRBJ1-5,TRBV5-5
CASSYGDRISYEQYF,TRBJ2-7,TRBV6-2/TRBV6-3
CAISVSSGGAHEQFF,TRBJ2-1,TRBV10-3
CASRRADNQPQHF,TRBJ1-5,TRBV19
CASSFPGQYSYEQYF,TRBJ2-7,TRBV28
CASRPGGGRAAGELFF,TRBJ2-2,TRBV28
CASTPTGSMNTEAFF,TRBJ1-1,TRBV19
CASSLETPRGGTEAFF,TRBJ1-1,TRBV3-1/TRBV3-2
CASSRQLYSGNTIYF,TRBJ1-3,TRBV7-2
CASSRDSNTGELFF,TRBJ2-2,TRBV3-1/TRBV3-2
CASSTYDRVNTEAFF,TRBJ1-1,TRBV19
CASSQVTLAGNAKNIQYF,TRBJ2-4,TRBV4-1
CASSLAREGISSYNEQFF,TRBJ2-1,TRBV7-9
CASSQDLAGGPGDTQYF,TRBJ2-3,TRBV3-1/TRBV3-2
CAWSVWSGRVFYEQYF,TRBJ2-7,TRBV30
CACTGTGAGNTIYF,TRBJ1-3,TRBV30
CSVEIRQGIGYGYTF,TRBJ1-2,TRBV29-1
CASRLQDRGPYTF,TRBJ1-2,TRBV5-1
CASSFRPGYEQYF,TRBJ2-7,TRBV7-9
CASSERGGSPDTQYF,TRBJ2-3,TRBV2
CASSISVSYEQYF,TRBJ2-7,TRBV19
CASAQAVSYEQYF,TRBJ2-7,TRBV3-1/TRBV3-2
CASSPTSSGITNTGELFF,TRBJ2-2,TRBV3-1/TRBV3-2